One T cell receptor (beta chain) is described in this entry. This clonotype was seen a few times. Its antigen is currently not known. No quality values exist for individual bases; no much larger clone is one base distant. V is pared back by 0 bases and J by 5 bases, with 10 bases lying between the germline termini. According to the germline V gene (reference sequence), CDR1 reads GTSNPN and CDR2 reads SVGIG. The CDR3 holds 14 amino acids from the cysteine to the phenylalanine. The only DNA kept is the CDR3, 42 bases in frame from the first base. This specimen comes from a study of identical twins (dated by TCRdb to 2016 to 2017). Notes on the research overall: The study deep-sequenced TCR alpha and beta repertoires from monozygotic twins, unrelated adults of various ages and cord blood to test whether fetal clonotypes persist. Replicate twin experiments were performed at different times using different library preparation protocols to rule out contamination.

Overall study results and their limits: Fewer insertions were carried by abundant cord blood beta clonotypes; a weaker similar trend was observed in young adult naive repertoires, while no such trend was observed in memory repertoires. Recombination models systematically underestimated out-of-frame TCR alpha sharing in monozygotic twins but agreed with sharing between unrelated individuals. Zero-insertion analyses could be partly confounded by invariant T cells such as MAIT and iNKT, though diverse VJ usage argued against such confounding for most clonotypes. Compared with coincidental sharing between unrelated individuals, an excess of low generation-probability sequences was observed among out-of-frame TCR alpha sequences shared between twins. Excess twin sharing in beta out-of-frame sequences was weaker because fewer shared sequences lowered the signal-to-noise ratio. Because the same donors could not be followed over many years, the conclusions depended on cross-sectional statistical analysis.

Only healthy Caucasian donors were included. Using Miltenyi CD45RO+ enrichment and human naive T-cell isolation kits, memory (CD45RO+) and naive T cells were isolated from PBMC. Library prep was done by 5' RACE. These reads were obtained on an Illumina HiSeq 2000. A universal primer binding site was introduced by template switching, and a unique molecular identifier was present in the final cDNA, enabling accurate counting of TCR cDNA molecules. First-strand cDNA for TCR alpha and beta chains was synthesized from specific primers in the conserved constant-segment region. To control for contamination, every cDNA library carried two barcodes: a SMART-Mk sample barcode plus Illumina barcodes. TruSeq adapter sequences, together with Illumina sample barcodes, were added in two successive PCR steps. TCR alpha and beta cDNA libraries were sequenced on the Illumina HiSeq platform with custom primers. On the authors' methods: MiGEC processed the raw reads to extract unique molecular identifiers, while MiXCR was used to determine the CDR3 positions. Recombination models were inferred per individual with the repgenHMM and IGoR tools using an EM algorithm. Shared clonotype analysis was performed with the tcR package in R, normalizing sharing by the product of cloneset sizes. To study raw recombination free of thymic and clonal selection effects, out-of-frame nonproductive sequences were analyzed. TCRdb's own reprocessing of the public reads used fastp at Q25 and MiXCR and kept productive beta chains. Each record represents a unique CDR3 protein, reported with the most common genes and DNA among its rows. In this record, the V and J calls reflect TCRdb's handling and not the investigators' own analysis. The sample table lists fewer than 250,000 distinct CDR3 sequences, less than 10% of them with a count of one. About 5% of the sample rests with the top ten.

This clonotype was obtained from a woman aged 18-29 years in good health. Sample: memory (CD45RO+) T cells sorted from blood. The cell subset or site label for this specimen denotes: CD45RO+ enriched T cells. The receptor chain draws on TRBV30 and TRBJ2-2, with no confident D gene call. The base sequence is TGTGCCTGGAGTGTAGGGCAGGAAACCGGGGAGCTGTTTTTT. It translates to CAWSVGQETGELFF.